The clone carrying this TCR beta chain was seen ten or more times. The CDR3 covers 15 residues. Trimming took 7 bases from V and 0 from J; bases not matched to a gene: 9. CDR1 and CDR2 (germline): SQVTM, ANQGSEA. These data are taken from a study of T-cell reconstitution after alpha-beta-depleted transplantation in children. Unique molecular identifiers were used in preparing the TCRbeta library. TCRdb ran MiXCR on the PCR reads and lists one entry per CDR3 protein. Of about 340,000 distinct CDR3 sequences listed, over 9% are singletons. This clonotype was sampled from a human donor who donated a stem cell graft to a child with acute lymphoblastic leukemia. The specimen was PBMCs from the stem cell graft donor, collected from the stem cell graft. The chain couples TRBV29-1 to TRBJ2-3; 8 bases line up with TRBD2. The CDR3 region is CSAKGTSWSTDTQYF. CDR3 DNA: TGCAGCGCCAAAGGGACTAGTTGGAGCACAGATACGCAGTATTTT.